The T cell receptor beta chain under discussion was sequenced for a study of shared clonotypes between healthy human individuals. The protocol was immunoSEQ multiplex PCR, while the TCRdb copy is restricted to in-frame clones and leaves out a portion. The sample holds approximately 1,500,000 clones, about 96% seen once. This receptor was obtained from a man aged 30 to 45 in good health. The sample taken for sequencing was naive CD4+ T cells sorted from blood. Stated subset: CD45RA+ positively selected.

CDR3 protein: CASTPTDTQYF. CDR3 bases: TGTGCCAGCACACCCACGGATACGCAGTATTTT. The J gene is TRBJ2-3, the V gene TRBV7-9; D is unresolved. The CDR3 is 11 residues long. V was shortened by 7 bases and J by 6 bases, with 8 bases between the two germline ends. Germline CDR1 reads SEHNR; CDR2 reads FQNEAQ (reference sequence).